What follows are 3 T cell receptor beta chains derived from one specimen sequenced in a study of blood T cell repertoires in COVID-19. The data were produced by immunoSEQ multiplex PCR, yet TCRdb's version contains in-frame clones alone and is incomplete. Altogether tens of thousands of clones are present, approximately 87% being singletons, with the ten largest covering more than 14%. Sequencing was carried out using peripheral blood. Source of these receptors: a woman aged 70-85 years with acute or convalescent COVID-19.

The genes are TRBV10-1 and TRBJ1-1; D remains ambiguous. This CDR3 comprises 11 residues. Per the germline V gene, CDR1 is WNHNN and CDR2 is SYGVQD (reference sequence). V was shortened by 8 bases and J by 3 bases, with 7 bases between the two germline ends. DNA for the CDR3: TGCGCCAGCCGCGGGGACACTGAAGCTTTCTTT. It is translated as CASRGDTEAFF.

The V gene is TRBV7-8, the J gene TRBJ2-1; 13 bases align to TRBD2. The CDR3 runs to 16 residues. The trim removed 3 bases at V and 5 bases at J, leaving 4 bases unmatched. The germline CDR1 and CDR2 sequences are SGHVS and FQNEAQ. The CDR3 bases are TGTGCCAGCAGCTTCGGGACTAGCGGGAACAACAATGAGCAGTTCTTC. This translates into CASSFGTSGNNNEQFF.

This clone occurred once. The gene calls are TRBV25-1 and TRBJ2-7; 9 bases align to TRBD1. CDR1 is MGHDK, CDR2 SYGVNS, per germline. This CDR3 has 14 residues. With 4 bases clipped from V and 9 bases from J, the junction kept 10 bases outside the gene matches. Written as DNA, the CDR3 is TGTGCCAGCAGTGTAACAGGGGGCGCCGGAAGGCAGTACGTC. Its protein is CASSVTGGAGRQYV.